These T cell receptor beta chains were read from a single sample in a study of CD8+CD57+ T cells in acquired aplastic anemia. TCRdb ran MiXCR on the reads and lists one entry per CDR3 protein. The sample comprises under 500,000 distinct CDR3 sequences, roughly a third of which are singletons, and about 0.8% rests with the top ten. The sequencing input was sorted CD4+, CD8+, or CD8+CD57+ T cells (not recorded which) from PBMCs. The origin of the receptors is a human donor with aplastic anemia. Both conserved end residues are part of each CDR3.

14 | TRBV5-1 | CASSLGSLGEAQYF
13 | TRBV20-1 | CSASQRKGTEQYF
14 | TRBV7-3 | CASSLTAGRDTQYF
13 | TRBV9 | CASSVTGGETQYF
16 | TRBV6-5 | CASSYSISGRAYEQYF
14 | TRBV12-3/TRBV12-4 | CASSYRAVGYGYTF
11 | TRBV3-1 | CASSQEGEQYF
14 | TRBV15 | CATNRDRDDSPLHF
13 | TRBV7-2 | CASSTRGSYGYTF
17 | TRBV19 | CASRIYPGTGVFNEQFF
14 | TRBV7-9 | CASSGQGAVKTQYF
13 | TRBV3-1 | CASSQADLNGYTF
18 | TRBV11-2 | CASSEVARLASHSYEQYF
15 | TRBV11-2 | CASILQAGGTDTQYF
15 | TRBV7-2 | CASSAGTSGSHEQYF
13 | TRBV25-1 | CASSGRRGTEAFF
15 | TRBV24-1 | CATSESGRINQPQHF
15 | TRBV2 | CASSPAGGVPPEQYF
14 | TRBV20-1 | CSASSQGQTYEQYF
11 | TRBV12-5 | CASVGNTEAFF
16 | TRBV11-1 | CASSGAQGQSTDTQYF
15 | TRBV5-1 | CASSLTGQFNQPQHF
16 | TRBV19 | CASMSTSGRDGGELFF
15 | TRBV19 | CASSAYPGQGNTIYF
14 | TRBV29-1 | CSVEDGQGNYGYTF
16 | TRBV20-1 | CSASVLASGSLGELFF
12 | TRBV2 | CASGPGRETQYF
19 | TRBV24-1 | CATSDFGTGGRNSYNEQFF
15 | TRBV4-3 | CASSQHRDSNQPQHF
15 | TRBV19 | CASSTPGQVTGELFF
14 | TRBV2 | CASSETPSVNEQFF
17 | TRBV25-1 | CASSEGGLLVENNEQFF
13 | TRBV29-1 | CSVDGSGNNEQFF
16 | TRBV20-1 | CSASGVTGTGGYEQYF
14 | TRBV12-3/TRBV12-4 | CASSLPGKTYEQYF
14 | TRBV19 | CASQPTVVHNEQFF
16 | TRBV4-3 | CASSQGTGGTNTEAFF
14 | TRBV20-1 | CSANRDRGTGELFF
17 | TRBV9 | CASSVVASGYSYNEQFF
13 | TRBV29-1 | CSVGIVGGETQYF
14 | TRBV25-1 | CASSMTGAGNEQYF
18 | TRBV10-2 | CASSEARSRGGVTDTQYF
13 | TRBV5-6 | CASSPIAGGMTYF
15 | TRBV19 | CASSGTAGGNTEAFF
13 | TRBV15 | CATSRNTGGGYTF
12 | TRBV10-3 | CAISSGDQPQHF
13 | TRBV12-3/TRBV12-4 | CASRQVGEETQYF